Below are 15 T cell receptor beta chains sequenced from a single sample in a study of blood T cell repertoires in COVID-19. Data came from immunoSEQ multiplex PCR; TCRdb stores just in-frame clones and leaves some out. This sample yields 200,000 to 250,000 clones, of which 65% to 85% are seen a single time; around 13% belongs to the top ten. The sample taken for sequencing was peripheral blood. The receptors originated from a human donor in a cohort sampled during active COVID-19.

The chain uses TRBV7-9 and TRBJ2-2, with 8 bases aligning to TRBD1. The V segment lost 1 base and the J segment 3 bases; nucleotides outside the gene matches: 4. Germline assignment: CDR1 SEHNR and CDR2 FQNEAQ (reference sequence). CDR3 length: 16 residues. CDR3 sequence: CASSLGGTGDTGELFF. CDR3 nucleotides: TGTGCCAGCAGCTTAGGCGGGACAGGAGACACCGGGGAGCTGTTTTTT. Drawing the rest from reference TRBV7-9 and TRBJ2-2, the complete variable domain is DTGVSQNPRHKITKRGQNVTFRCDPISEHNRLYWYRQTLGQGPEFLTYFQNEAQLEKSRLLSDRFSAERPKGSFSTLEIQRTEQGDSAMYLCASSLGGTGDTGELFFGEGSRLTVL.

The chain employs TRBV14 and TRBJ2-5; 10 bases line up with TRBD2. This CDR3 has 17 amino acids. V shed 3 bases and J 0 bases; nucleotides not matched to a gene: 7. Germline V lookup: CDR1 SGHDN, CDR2 FVKESK. CDR3 nucleotide sequence: TGTGCCAGCAGCCACGGACTAGCGGCCACCTACCAAGAGACCCAGTACTTC. Translation: CASSHGLAATYQETQYF.

The rearrangement uses TRBV7-6 and TRBJ2-2; 9 bases are a match to TRBD1. Looked up from germline, CDR1 is SGHVS and CDR2 is FNYEAQ. This CDR3 is built from 15 residues. Trimming at V came to 3 bases and at J to 7 bases, leaving 6 bases not matched to a gene. In nucleotides, the CDR3 is TGTGCCAGCAGCTTGGAGACAGGGGGTATCGGGGAGCTGTTTTTT. Encoded protein: CASSLETGGIGELFF.

CDR3 residues: CASGFSVTDTQYF. In DNA form, the CDR3 reads TGTGCTAGTGGTTTTTCGGTCACAGATACGCAGTATTTT. V and J are TRBV12-5 and TRBJ2-3; D ambiguous. Germline CDR1 and CDR2: LGHNT and FRNRAP. The CDR3 loop spans 13 amino acids. Trimming removed 3 bases at V and 2 bases at J, with 6 bases between.

The chain is built from TRBV27 and TRBJ2-7, with 9 bases matching TRBD1. The length of the CDR3 is 15 residues. J lost 3 bases, V lost 5 bases, and 8 bases had no gene match. Germline V gene data show CDR1 as MNHEY and CDR2 as SMNVEV (reference sequence). The CDR3 region has the DNA TGTGCCAGCAGTCAGACAGGGGGGGGGATCTACGAGCAGTACTTC. Amino acids: CASSQTGGGIYEQYF.

The chain joins TRBV9 to TRBJ2-1, with TRBD2 identical over 8 bases. Trimming removed 6 bases from V and 10 bases from J; junction bases left unmatched: 18. This CDR3 is built from 16 residues. Germline V gene data show CDR1 as SGDLS and CDR2 as YYNGEE. The CDR3 DNA reads as TGTGCCAGCACCCCAGAGGACGGGGGGGCCGTTTGGGAGCAGTTCTTC. It is translated as CASTPEDGGAVWEQFF.

CDR3 sequence: CASSIRGRAQPQHF. CDR3 DNA sequence: TGTGCCAGCAGCATCAGGGGGCGGGCCCAGCCCCAGCATTTT. J is TRBJ1-5 and V is TRBV5-6, with TRBD1 matching over 8 bases. Germline V gene data show CDR1 as SGHDT and CDR2 as YYEEEE. The length of the CDR3 is 14 residues. The junction had 7 bases not matched to a gene; V was cut back by 4 bases and J by 7 bases. Drawing the rest from reference TRBV5-6 and TRBJ1-5, the complete variable domain is DAGVTQSPTHLIKTRGQQVTLRCSPKSGHDTVSWYQQALGQGPQFIFQYYEEEERQRGNFPDRFSGHQFPNYSSELNVNALLLGDSALYLCASSIRGRAQPQHFGDGTRLSIL.

The chain uses TRBV5-1 and TRBJ2-2, with TRBD2 matching over 9 bases. The CDR3 contains 15 residues. V was clipped by 7 bases and J by 7 bases; unmatched bases: 11. Germline V gives CDR1 SGHRS, CDR2 YFSETQ. The CDR3: CASSLAGLESGELFF. CDR3 nucleotide sequence: TGCGCCAGCTCCCTAGCGGGGTTGGAGAGCGGGGAGCTGTTTTTT.

V gene TRBV11-2 combines with J gene TRBJ2-3; weak D call: TRBD1 (7 bases). Germline V gene data show CDR1 as SGHAT and CDR2 as FQNNGV. V shed 5 bases and J shed 8 bases, with 17 bases lying between them. CDR3 length equals 14 residues. The CDR3 nucleotides read TGTGCCAGCAGCCGAAACCCAGGGGGAGGTACGCAGTATTTT. It specifies CASSRNPGGGTQYF. The entire variable domain, with the rest obtained from reference TRBV11-2 and TRBJ2-3, is as follows: EAGVAQSPRYKIIEKRQSVAFWCNPISGHATLYWYQQILGQGPKLLIQFQNNGVVDDSQLPKDRFSAERLKGVDSTLKIQPAKLEDSAVYLCASSRNPGGGTQYFGPGTRLTVL.

This rearrangement joins TRBV7-9 to TRBJ2-7; TRBD2 is a possible D gene (5 bases). V shed 4 bases and J shed 12 bases, with 16 bases lying between them. The CDR3 runs 12 residues. Germline CDR1 reads SEHNR; CDR2 reads FQNEAQ (reference sequence). In DNA, the CDR3 is TGTGCCAGCAGCTACCCAGGAGGCCCCCTGTACTTC. It yields the protein CASSYPGGPLYF. The variable domain in full, completed from reference TRBV7-9 and TRBJ2-7, reads DTGVSQNPRHKITKRGQNVTFRCDPISEHNRLYWYRQTLGQGPEFLTYFQNEAQLEKSRLLSDRFSAERPKGSFSTLEIQRTEQGDSAMYLCASSYPGGPLYFGPGTRLTVT.

The J gene is TRBJ2-1, the V gene TRBV6-4; perhaps TRBD1 as D (6 bases). V was clipped by 0 bases and J by 9 bases, with 15 bases between them. Germline assignment: CDR1 MRHNA and CDR2 SNTAGT. CDR3 length: 15 residues. The CDR3 here is CASSDSAGVLGEQFF. The CDR3, as DNA: TGTGCCAGCAGTGACTCGGCAGGGGTCCTCGGTGAGCAGTTCTTC.

The chain couples TRBV4-2 to TRBJ2-1, with 8 bases fitting TRBD2. Unmatched junction bases numbered 5, after V lost 4 bases and J lost 6 bases. The CDR3 has 14 residues. CDR1 and CDR2 from the germline V gene are LGHNA and YNFKEQ. The CDR3 nucleotides are TGTGCCAGCAGCCCCGGGACTAGTGCCAATGAGCAGTTCTTC. Protein: CASSPGTSANEQFF.

The genes are TRBV24-1 and TRBJ2-5; the match to TRBD2 covers 11 bases. Trimming took 5 bases from V and 5 from J; bases not matched to a gene: 9. The CDR3 spans 16 residues. Germline lookup yields CDR1 KGHDR and CDR2 SFDVKD. Here the CDR3 reads CATSARALAGDETQYF. CDR3 bases: TGTGCCACCAGTGCTCGTGCACTAGCGGGGGATGAGACCCAGTACTTC.

The chain has TRBV24-1 and TRBJ2-2; 10 positions match TRBD2. The CDR3 is 20 residues long. Losses at the gene ends were 7 bases for V and 6 bases for J; bases not matched to a gene: 22. Germline V lookup: CDR1 KGHDR, CDR2 SFDVKD. The CDR3 DNA sequence: TGTGCCACCAGGGGGAATTACGACAGCCTAGCGGGAGTGGGGCCCGGGGAGCTGTTTTTT. This sequence encodes CATRGNYDSLAGVGPGELFF.

V gene TRBV5-1 combines with J gene TRBJ1-4, with D possibly being TRBD1 (6 bases). The V end lost 4 bases, the J end lost 8 bases, and 18 bases lay between the germline ends. The germline V gene has CDR1 SGHRS and CDR2 YFSETQ. This CDR3 has 15 amino acids. DNA of the CDR3: TGCGCCAGCAGCACATCCGGCGGACAGAGCGAAAAACTGTTTTTT. Amino acid sequence: CASSTSGGQSEKLFF.